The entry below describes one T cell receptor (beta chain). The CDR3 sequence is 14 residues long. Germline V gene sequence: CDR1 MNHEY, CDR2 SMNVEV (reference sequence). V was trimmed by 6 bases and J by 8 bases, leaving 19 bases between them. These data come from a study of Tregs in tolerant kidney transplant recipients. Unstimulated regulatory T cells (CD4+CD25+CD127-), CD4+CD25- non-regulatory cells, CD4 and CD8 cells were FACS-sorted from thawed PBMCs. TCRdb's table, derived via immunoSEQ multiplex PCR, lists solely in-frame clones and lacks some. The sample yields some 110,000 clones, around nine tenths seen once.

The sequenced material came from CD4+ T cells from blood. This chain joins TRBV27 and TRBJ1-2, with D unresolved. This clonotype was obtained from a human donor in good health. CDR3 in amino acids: CASSRYRDPKGYTF. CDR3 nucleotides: TGTGCCAGCAGCCGTTACCGGGATCCCAAGGGCTACACCTTC.